This TCR beta chain came from a study of cytomegalovirus exposure and HLA in healthy donors. General study points: An observed cluster of highly shared sequence variants was recorded as a likely sequencing artifact.

As for this clone: The target antigen is unknown.

The PCR used 60 Vbeta and 13 Jbeta primers. Assay used: immunoSEQ multiplex PCR; TCRdb lists only in-frame clones, some missing. The table has about 130,000 clones, over 65% seen once. This CDR3 contains 14 residues. Germline V gene data show CDR1 as MDHEN and CDR2 as SYDVKM. V lost 6 bases and J 0 bases, leaving 11 bases between the germline ends. This rearrangement joins TRBV28 to TRBJ1-2; tentatively, D is TRBD1 (6 bases). The sample was PBMCs. This receptor was taken from a man aged 18 to 29 in good health and CMV-seropositive. CDR3 loop: CASSWDTANYGYTF. The CDR3 coding sequence is TGTGCCAGCAGCTGGGACACAGCTAACTATGGCTACACCTTC.